Listed here is a single TCR beta chain. The junction departs from germline at one end; a sequencing error may be responsible. The data originate from a study of OX40 agonist ivuxolimab in advanced cancers. The repertoire was sequenced with immunoSEQ multiplex PCR; TCRdb's copy has only in-frame clones and lacks some. Of 72,000 or so clones in the sample, 75% to 85% are singletons; the top ten hold 1.2%. Patients had blood sampled at baseline and again on cycle 4 day 1 and cycle 7 day 1. This CDR3 region has 14 residues. Germline V gene lookup returns CDR1 SGHAT and CDR2 FQNNGV. The receptor was isolated from an adult with an advanced solid tumor such as melanoma, head and neck, liver or kidney cancer. Sequencing was performed on CD4+ or CD8+ T cells sorted from blood, taken in a trial of the OX40 agonist ivuxolimab. The chain couples TRBV11-2 to TRBJ2-7; 8 bases fit TRBD1. CDR3 DNA: TGTGCCAGCAGCTTTGACAGGGGCTCCCACGAGCAGTACTTC. As protein: CASSFDRGSHEQYF. Full variable domain (outside the CDR3, taken from reference TRBV11-2 and TRBJ2-7): EAGVAQSPRYKIIEKRQSVAFWCNPISGHATLYWYQQILGQGPKLLIQFQNNGVVDDSQLPKDRFSAERLKGVDSTLKIQPAKLEDSAVYLCASSFDRGSHEQYFGPGTRLTVT.